This T cell receptor (beta chain) was profiled in a study of T cells in Graves' hyperthyroidism and ophthalmopathy. The study, taken as a whole, reports: Expanded thyroid clonotypes (above 0.001) were mostly also found in blood.

Clinical symptoms, serum thyroxine and TRAb, thyroid ultrasound and orbital computed tomography together formed the diagnostic basis. The CDR3 sequence is 14 residues long. V gave up 6 bases and J gave up 5 bases, with 16 bases separating them. Germline lookup yields CDR1 MNHNS and CDR2 SASEGT. This clonotype was seen a handful of times. Its antigen remains unidentified. There were TCR beta CDR3 regions amplified from RNA transcripts. The study used the HTBI primer set for a first-round RT-PCR of the TCR CDR3. TCRdb re-derived calls from the multiplex PCR reads in MiXCR, one entry per CDR3 protein. The data hold fewer than 900,000 distinct CDR3 sequences, with roughly 20% observed a single time.

The chain has TRBV6-1 and TRBJ1-2, with D perhaps TRBD1 (5 bases). The specimen was blood. This TCR came from a woman aged 50 to 60 with Graves' hyperthyroidism that later progressed to Graves' ophthalmopathy. The CDR3 loop is CASSNAAGLYGYTF. CDR3 DNA: TGTGCCAGCAGCAACGCGGCAGGGTTATATGGCTACACCTTC.